One and the same sample provided the 25 T cell receptor beta chains below, sequenced in a study of blood T cell repertoires in COVID-19. Clones were read by immunoSEQ multiplex PCR, and TCRdb kept only the in-frame ones, dropping some. The repertoire holds some 170,000 clones, with about three quarters as singletons. Sequencing was carried out using peripheral blood. The receptors here all came from a woman in her 70s with acute or convalescent COVID-19.

The chain joins TRBV2 to TRBJ2-5, with D perhaps TRBD2 (6 bases). Germline V CDR1 and CDR2: SNHLY, FYNNEI. Trimming removed 2 bases from V and 4 bases from J, with 11 bases in between. The CDR3 runs to 14 residues. The CDR3 coding sequence is TGTGCCAGCAGTGAACCGGGGGTTACAGAGACCCAGTACTTC. Translated, it gives CASSEPGVTETQYF.

This clone was seen once. The chain joins TRBV29-1 to TRBJ1-1, with D unresolved. Germline V gene data show CDR1 as SQVTM and CDR2 as ANQGSEA. The germline V and J ends were trimmed by 1 base and 2 bases, with 8 bases remaining between them. This CDR3 spans 13 amino acids. The CDR3 region has the DNA TGCAGCGTTGAAGTAGCGCGTAACACTGAAGCTTTCTTT. The encoded protein is CSVEVARNTEAFF.

This sequence joins TRBV19 and TRBJ2-7; 8 positions match TRBD1. Germline values: CDR1 LNHDA, CDR2 SQIVND (reference sequence). The J segment lost 6 bases and the V segment lost 6 bases, leaving 7 bases of the junction unmatched. This CDR3 has 13 residues. Here the CDR3 reads CASSSDRGGEQYF. CDR3 nucleotide sequence: TGTGCCAGTAGCTCCGACAGGGGAGGCGAGCAGTACTTC.

The CDR3 DNA reads TGTGCCAGCAGCCAAGTGGGAACTAGCGGGATGGATGATGAGCAGTTCTTC. It yields the protein CASSQVGTSGMDDEQFF. V gene TRBV4-2 combines with J gene TRBJ2-1; 10 bases are a match to TRBD2. Trimming took 1 base from V and 8 from J; bases not matched to a gene: 11. Germline CDR1 reads LGHNA; CDR2 reads YNFKEQ. This CDR3 has 17 amino acids.

This clone has more than one count but fewer than ten. This sequence joins TRBV5-8 and TRBJ1-3, with 7 bases fitting TRBD1. V was clipped by 4 bases and J by 4 bases; unmatched bases: 8. CDR1 is SGHTS, CDR2 YDEGEE, per germline. The CDR3 consists of 15 residues. The CDR3 is CASSRRQGLGNTIYF. In DNA, the CDR3 is TGTGCCAGCAGCCGTAGACAGGGTTTGGGAAACACCATATATTTT.

This rearrangement joins TRBV3-1 (or the pseudogene TRBV3-2) to TRBJ2-2, with D possibly TRBD1 on 6 matching bases. The CDR3 length is 17 residues. Germline CDR1 reads LGHDT; CDR2 reads YNNKEL (reference sequence). V lost 4 bases to trimming and J lost 4 bases, with 19 bases between them. For the CDR3, the DNA is TGTGCCAGCAGCCCATATGGGGCAGGGGAAGGCACCGGGGAGCTGTTTTTT. This gives the protein CASSPYGAGEGTGELFF.

This clone has a single count. The rearrangement links TRBV20-1 to TRBJ1-2; 9 nucleotides line up with TRBD1. V was pared by 3 bases and J by 2 bases, with 7 bases of the junction left unmatched. This CDR3 has 15 residues. Germline V gene sequence: CDR1 DFQATT, CDR2 SNEGSKA (reference sequence). The CDR3 sequence is CSASSSGQGNYGYTF. Written as DNA, the CDR3 is TGCAGTGCTAGTAGTTCCGGACAGGGGAACTATGGCTACACCTTC.

The J gene is TRBJ2-7, the V gene TRBV19; a possible D gene is TRBD2 (5 bases). The ends were cut back, 10 bases at V and 3 bases at J, with 13 bases in the middle. Germline-derived CDR1 and CDR2 are LNHDA and SQIVND (reference sequence). The CDR3 has 12 residues. The CDR3 DNA reads as TGTGCCACCAAGGACTGGGACTACGAGCAGTACTTC. Protein sequence: CATKDWDYEQYF.

V usage is TRBV9 and J usage is TRBJ2-1; D not resolved. Germline V gene data show CDR1 as SGDLS and CDR2 as YYNGEE. Deletions cut 5 bases from V and 7 bases from J, with 10 bases between. This CDR3 contains 12 residues. This CDR3 is CASSQNGNEQFF. CDR3 bases: TGTGCCAGCAGTCAAAACGGGAATGAGCAGTTCTTC.

The chain links TRBV10-3 to TRBJ2-3, with a tentative D call TRBD2 (5 bases). The germline gives CDR1 ENHRY, CDR2 SYGVKD. Trimming shortened V by 6 bases and J by 0 bases, and 10 bases separated the two germline ends. This CDR3 contains 14 residues. The CDR3 spells CAIRRVASTDTQYF. The CDR3 nucleotides are TGTGCCATCAGGAGGGTGGCTAGCACAGATACGCAGTATTTT.

The chain is built from TRBV7-9 and TRBJ2-3, with 7 bases that match TRBD1. This CDR3 region has 16 residues. Per germline, CDR1 SEHNR and CDR2 FQNEAQ (reference sequence). Losses at the gene ends were 3 bases for V and 6 bases for J; bases not matched to a gene: 12. The CDR3 reads CASSLTVTGAGDTQYF. CDR3 in DNA: TGTGCCAGCAGCTTGACCGTTACAGGGGCCGGGGATACGCAGTATTTT.

This clone was seen a single time. This rearrangement joins TRBV11-2 to TRBJ2-1; perhaps TRBD2 as D (6 bases). This CDR3 is 14 amino acids long. V dropped 3 bases and J dropped 7 bases, with 13 bases sitting between them. Germline CDR1 SGHAT, CDR2 FQNNGV. CDR3 bases: TGTGCCAGCAGCTTGCGACTGGCGGGGAATGAGCAGTTCTTC. Amino acid sequence: CASSLRLAGNEQFF.

The V gene is TRBV19, the J gene TRBJ2-2, with D possibly TRBD1 on 6 matching bases. CDR3 length: 14 residues. Germline V gene data show CDR1 as LNHDA and CDR2 as SQIVND (reference sequence). Trimming cost V 8 bases and J 7 bases, with 17 bases left between them. The CDR3 protein is CASSLQGFDGELFF. The DNA for the CDR3 is TGTGCCAGTTCCCTGCAGGGGTTCGACGGGGAGCTGTTTTTT.

The gene calls are TRBV6-1 and TRBJ2-5, with TRBD2 matching 11 bases. The V gene end was trimmed by 4 bases and the J gene end by 5 bases; junction bases not matched to a gene: 12. The CDR3 has 17 residues. Per the germline V gene, CDR1 is MNHNS and CDR2 is SASEGT. Written as DNA, the CDR3 is TGTGCCAGCAGTGTAGCTAGCGGGAGGCCTCGGGGGGAGACCCAGTACTTC. Translating gives CASSVASGRPRGETQYF.

The rearrangement uses TRBV29-1 and TRBJ1-4, with D perhaps matching TRBD1 (5 bases). Trimming stripped 0 bases from V and 7 bases from J, with 6 bases between. There are 12 residues in the CDR3. Germline lookup yields CDR1 SQVTM and CDR2 ANQGSEA. As DNA, the CDR3 is TGCAGCGTTGAAGATAGGGGTGAAAAACTGTTTTTT. Its translation is CSVEDRGEKLFF.

The chain has TRBV12-3 or TRBV12-4 and TRBJ2-1, with D perhaps matching TRBD1 (6 bases). Trimming shortened V by 3 bases and J by 9 bases, and 12 bases separated the two germline ends. The CDR3 is 13 residues long. Here the CDR3 reads CASSFRGGTEQFF. The CDR3 region has the DNA TGTGCCAGCAGTTTTCGAGGGGGAACTGAGCAGTTCTTC.

The chain has TRBV6-2 or TRBV6-3 and TRBJ2-2; 10 bases match TRBD1. Germline V CDR1 and CDR2: MNHEY, SVGEGT. The V segment lost 4 bases and the J segment 3 bases; nucleotides outside the gene matches: 2. This CDR3 is 15 amino acids long. The CDR3 DNA is TGTGCCAGCAGTTTGACAGGGGGCGACACCGGGGAGCTGTTTTTT. It codes for CASSLTGGDTGELFF.

The rearrangement uses TRBV9 and TRBJ2-1; 7 bases fit TRBD2. V was clipped by 4 bases and J by 5 bases; unmatched bases: 12. This CDR3 is built from 16 residues. Germline lookup yields CDR1 SGDLS and CDR2 YYNGEE. The CDR3 loop is CASSLTPSGTNNEQFF. CDR3 nucleotide sequence: TGTGCCAGCAGCCTGACCCCTTCGGGGACTAACAATGAGCAGTTCTTC.

The chain combines TRBV29-1 with TRBJ1-1, with 12 bases matching TRBD1. V trimming: 7 bases; J trimming: 3 bases; junction bases outside the gene matches: 6. This CDR3 has 14 amino acids. Germline-derived CDR1 and CDR2 are SQVTM and ANQGSEA. CDR3 in DNA: TGCAGCGGGGGGACAGGGGGCGGTTACACTGAAGCTTTCTTT. It yields the protein CSGGTGGGYTEAFF.

V gene TRBV19 combines with J gene TRBJ2-7, with D perhaps matching TRBD2 (6 bases). CDR3 length: 15 amino acids. Looked up from germline, CDR1 is LNHDA and CDR2 is SQIVND (reference sequence). The ends were cut back, 5 bases at V and 4 bases at J, with 18 bases in the middle. The DNA for the CDR3 is TGTGCCAGTAGTCCCCCGGGACTCCCGAGGTACGAGCAGTACTTC. Translated: CASSPPGLPRYEQYF.

V is TRBV10-1 and J is TRBJ1-2; tentative D call: TRBD1 (5 bases). Germline assignment: CDR1 WNHNN and CDR2 SYGVQD (reference sequence). Deletions cut 0 bases from V and 7 bases from J, with 12 bases between. This CDR3 is 14 amino acids long. Written as DNA, the CDR3 is TGCGCCAGCAGTGAGTCTGAGATCACAGGTGGCTACACCTTC. Its translation is CASSESEITGGYTF.

The chain employs TRBV12-5 and TRBJ1-2; D is unresolved. The germline V gene encodes CDR1 LGHNT and CDR2 FRNRAP. V lost 0 bases, J lost 2 bases, and 22 bases lay in between. The CDR3 has 19 residues. The CDR3 region has the DNA TGTGCTAGTGGTTTGGTACTTTTCCCTGACACCCCTCGCAACTATGGCTACACCTTC. It translates to CASGLVLFPDTPRNYGYTF.

The chain employs TRBV15 and TRBJ2-7, with D possibly TRBD1 on 6 matching bases. CDR3 length equals 16 residues. The ends were cut back, 3 bases at V and 3 bases at J, with 18 bases in the middle. Germline lookup yields CDR1 LNHNV and CDR2 YYDKDF (reference sequence). This CDR3 reads CATSRDLGAAYYEQYF. The CDR3 DNA is TGTGCCACCAGCAGGGATTTGGGGGCAGCCTACTACGAGCAGTACTTC.

The CDR3 loop is CASSDGRTAFTGELFF. The DNA for the CDR3 is TGCGCCAGCAGCGATGGTAGGACAGCGTTCACCGGGGAGCTGTTTTTT. The V call is TRBV5-1, the J call TRBJ2-2, with D perhaps matching TRBD1 (6 bases). CDR3 length: 16 residues. Germline loops: CDR1 SGHRS, CDR2 YFSETQ. V was pared by 4 bases and J by 4 bases, with 17 bases between.

This chain links TRBV9 with TRBJ2-7, with TRBD2 matching over 10 bases. The CDR3 totals 15 residues. The trim removed 1 base at V and 3 bases at J, leaving 4 bases unmatched. CDR1 is SGDLS, CDR2 YYNGEE, per germline. The CDR3 nucleotides read TGTGCCAGCAGCGTACGGACTAGCGGCCTCTACGAGCAGTACTTC. Protein product: CASSVRTSGLYEQYF.